These 26 T cell receptor beta chains came from one sample sequenced in a study of control samples from healthy donors and cancer patients. Sequenced by immunoSEQ multiplex PCR; TCRdb stores in-frame clones only, minus some. The sample comprises some 200,000 clones, 91% of which are singletons, and roughly 1.6% rests with the top ten. The sample was blood. The receptor source for this set is a woman in her 30s in good health.

The V and J genes are TRBV7-9 and TRBJ1-6; TRBD1 matches 8 bases. Looked up from germline, CDR1 is SEHNR and CDR2 is FQNEAQ (reference sequence). This CDR3 has 13 residues. Losses at the gene ends were 5 bases for V and 10 bases for J; bases not matched to a gene: 4. CDR3 in DNA: TGTGCCAGCAGCATCCACAGGGGGTCACCCCTCCACTTT. It encodes CASSIHRGSPLHF.

The chain has TRBV4-3 and TRBJ2-2; TRBD2 might be the D (6 bases). CDR3 size: 14 residues. CDR1 is LGHNA, CDR2 YSLEER, per germline. V was clipped by 1 base and J by 4 bases, with 7 bases between them. The CDR3 reads CASSQGGVTGELFF. In DNA, the CDR3 is TGCGCCAGCAGCCAAGGGGGGGTCACCGGGGAGCTGTTTTTT.

This chain links TRBV7-9 with TRBJ2-3; D is ambiguous. CDR3 length: 12 amino acids. Per the germline V gene, CDR1 is SEHNR and CDR2 is FQNEAQ (reference sequence). Trimming pared 6 bases from V and 2 bases from J, leaving 6 bases between. DNA of the CDR3: TGTGCCAGCAGTCGACTCACAGATACGCAGTATTTT. Translated, it gives CASSRLTDTQYF.

The chain joins TRBV6-1 to TRBJ1-5; 8 bases match TRBD1. The CDR3 totals 13 residues. From germline, CDR1 is MNHNS and CDR2 SASEGT. Trimming took 5 bases from V and 6 from J; bases not matched to a gene: 3. This chain's CDR3 is CASSQQGVQPQHF. CDR3 DNA: TGTGCCAGCAGTCAACAGGGGGTTCAGCCCCAGCATTTT.

The V and J genes are TRBV5-4 and TRBJ2-2; D is undetermined. V lost 1 base to trimming and J lost 2 bases, with 3 bases between them. This CDR3 is 13 amino acids long. Germline loops: CDR1 SGHNT, CDR2 YYREEE (reference sequence). The CDR3 DNA follows: TGTGCCAGCAGCTTGAGAAACACCGGGGAGCTGTTTTTT. It is translated as CASSLRNTGELFF.

The chain recombines TRBV2 with TRBJ1-2; D perhaps matches TRBD1 (6 bases). The germline V gene has CDR1 SNHLY and CDR2 FYNNEI. Trimming left V 6 bases short and J 5 bases short, with 7 bases between. The CDR3 spans 11 residues. The CDR3 nucleotides read TGTGCCAGCAGACAGGGTTATGGCTACACCTTC. It specifies CASRQGYGYTF.

The V call is TRBV5-1, the J call TRBJ2-7, with 8 positions matching TRBD2. With 3 bases clipped from V and 0 bases from J, the junction kept 5 bases outside the gene matches. The CDR3 spans 15 residues. Germline-derived CDR1 and CDR2 are SGHRS and YFSETQ. The CDR3 nucleotides read TGCGCCAGCAGCTCCCCCGGGACTAGCTCCTACGAGCAGTACTTC. The encoded protein is CASSSPGTSSYEQYF. Drawing the rest from reference TRBV5-1 and TRBJ2-7, the complete variable domain is KAGVTQTPRYLIKTRGQQVTLSCSPISGHRSVSWYQQTPGQGLQFLFEYFSETQRNKGNFPGRFSGRQFSNSRSEMNVSTLELGDSALYLCASSSPGTSSYEQYFGPGTRLTVT.

The CDR3 DNA follows: TGTGCCAGCTCACCAGCTACCTACAATGAGCAGTTCTTC. Amino acid sequence: CASSPATYNEQFF. V usage is TRBV18 and J usage is TRBJ2-1; D ambiguous. Trimming took off 2 bases at V and 2 bases at J, with 4 bases between the two ends. Germline lookup yields CDR1 KGHSH and CDR2 LQKENI. The CDR3 has 13 amino acids.

The genes are TRBV9 and TRBJ2-3, with TRBD2 as a possible D gene (7 bases). Trimming took off 2 bases at V and 2 bases at J, with 12 bases between the two ends. This CDR3 comprises 15 residues. Germline CDR1 and CDR2: SGDLS and YYNGEE. The CDR3 loop reads CASSVRGGLTDTQYF. The CDR3 bases are TGTGCCAGCAGCGTGAGGGGGGGGCTCACAGATACGCAGTATTTT.

The CDR3, as DNA: TGTGCCTGGAGTTCGAGGGGTGGAAATGAAAAACTGTTTTTT. It encodes CAWSSRGGNEKLFF. The chain joins TRBV30 to TRBJ1-4, with a possible D match to TRBD1 (5 bases). V was trimmed by 2 bases and J by 5 bases, leaving 12 bases between them. The CDR3 contains 14 residues. Germline CDR1 and CDR2: GTSNPN and SVGIG (reference sequence).

This clone was seen a handful of times. The chain carries TRBV2 and TRBJ2-4; D tentatively reads TRBD1 or TRBD2 (5 bases each). This CDR3 has 14 residues. V lost 6 bases to trimming and J lost 6 bases, with 15 bases between them. Germline CDR1 and CDR2: SNHLY and FYNNEI. CDR3: CASRDTGALNIQYF. The CDR3 DNA reads TGTGCCAGCAGAGATACCGGGGCCTTAAACATTCAGTACTTC.

The chain carries TRBV28 and TRBJ1-6, with no clear D. Germline CDR1 reads MDHEN; CDR2 reads SYDVKM. The CDR3 contains 13 residues. Trimming pared 4 bases from V and 5 bases from J, leaving 6 bases between. The CDR3 loop reads CASSYLDNSPLHF. CDR3 sequence (DNA): TGTGCCAGCAGTTATTTGGATAATTCACCCCTCCACTTT.

About this clone: A read error may produce the germline difference seen at one junction end. The chain employs TRBV23-1 and TRBJ2-3; D not certain. TRBV23-1 is marked as an open reading frame, function uncertain. The CDR3 is 10 residues long. The CDR3: CASSRDTQYF. DNA for the CDR3: TGCGCCAGCAGTCGGGATACCCAGTATTTT.

V usage is TRBV6-2 or TRBV6-3 and J usage is TRBJ1-5; 8 nucleotides match TRBD1. The germline CDR1 and CDR2 sequences are MNHEY and SVGEGT. The CDR3 is 15 amino acids. V lost 2 bases, J lost 7 bases, and 7 bases stayed unmatched. The CDR3: CASSYLDREIQPQHF. The CDR3 nucleotides are TGTGCCAGCAGTTACCTGGACAGGGAAATACAGCCCCAGCATTTT.

The chain recombines TRBV6-2 or TRBV6-3 with TRBJ2-1, with TRBD2 identical over 8 bases. The V gene end was trimmed by 5 bases and the J gene end by 2 bases; junction bases not matched to a gene: 5. The CDR3 consists of 15 residues. CDR1 is MNHEY and CDR2 is SVGEGT in the germline V gene. The CDR3 sequence: CASSKGSGTYNEQFF. The DNA of the CDR3 is TGTGCCAGCAGTAAGGGTAGCGGGACCTACAATGAGCAGTTCTTC.

This chain connects TRBV6-5 to TRBJ1-3, with a tentative D call TRBD1 (5 bases). Trimming took off 4 bases at V and 0 bases at J, with 7 bases between the two ends. CDR3 size: 14 residues. The germline CDR1 and CDR2 sequences are MNHEY and SVGAGI. In nucleotides, the CDR3 is TGTGCCAGCAGTTCGGACACCTCTGGAAACACCATATATTTT. Its translation: CASSSDTSGNTIYF.

The chain links TRBV7-9 to TRBJ1-4, with 8 bases fitting TRBD1. This CDR3 is 16 amino acids long. The germline V gene encodes CDR1 SEHNR and CDR2 FQNEAQ (reference sequence). V shed 6 bases and J 0 bases; nucleotides not matched to a gene: 6. Written as DNA, the CDR3 is TGTGCCAGCAGAAGGGCAGGGGGCGCAACTAATGAAAAACTGTTTTTT. Translated, it gives CASRRAGGATNEKLFF.

This clone has a handful of counts. The chain carries TRBV6-1 and TRBJ2-3, with 10 positions matching TRBD2. Unmatched junction bases numbered 6, after V lost 0 bases and J lost 6 bases. This CDR3 is built from 16 residues. The germline gives CDR1 MNHNS, CDR2 SASEGT. Written as DNA, the CDR3 is TGTGCCAGCAGTGAAGCGCCTAGCGGGAGAGGGGATACGCAGTATTTT. Amino acids: CASSEAPSGRGDTQYF.

This chain uses TRBV25-1 with TRBJ2-7; TRBD1 aligns across 11 bases. The trim removed 6 bases at V and 3 bases at J, leaving 1 base unmatched. This CDR3 contains 13 residues. In germline, CDR1 is MGHDK, CDR2 SYGVNS. CDR3 nucleotides: TGTGCCAGCAGGGGGACAGGGGGCTACGAGCAGTACTTC. It encodes CASRGTGGYEQYF.

This clone appeared many times. The V call is TRBV9, the J call TRBJ1-4, with 9 nucleotides matching TRBD1. Germline V CDR1 and CDR2: SGDLS, YYNGEE. V was clipped by 3 bases and J by 8 bases; unmatched bases: 5. The CDR3 length is 14 residues. The CDR3 DNA is TGTGCCAGCAGCGGGGGACAGGGTCGGGAAAAACTGTTTTTT. Protein sequence: CASSGGQGREKLFF.

This chain connects TRBV6-6 to TRBJ1-5; TRBD1 matches at 8 bases. The CDR3 has 15 residues. CDR1 and CDR2 (germline): MNHNY, SVGAGI (reference sequence). V shed 6 bases, J shed 4 bases, and the junction held 8 bases outside the gene matches. The CDR3 coding sequence is TGTGCCAGCAGCCTAGACAGGGGAGGGAATCAGCCCCAGCATTTT. It translates to CASSLDRGGNQPQHF.

This chain links TRBV13 with TRBJ1-2, with a weak D call TRBD1 (6 bases). Deletions cut 2 bases from V and 5 bases from J, with 6 bases between. Germline V lookup: CDR1 PRHDT, CDR2 FYEKMQ (reference sequence). The CDR3 runs 12 residues. The CDR3 spells CASSLQGYGYTF. CDR3 bases: TGTGCCAGCAGCTTACAGGGGTATGGCTACACCTTC.

The chain joins TRBV13 to TRBJ1-1; 10 bases match TRBD1. This CDR3 is built from 14 residues. The V gene's germline CDR1 is PRHDT and CDR2 FYEKMQ (reference sequence). The junction had 4 bases not matched to a gene; V was cut back by 5 bases and J by 4 bases. The CDR3 region has the DNA TGTGCCAGCAGCCTCCGGACAGGGGGCACTGAAGCTTTCTTT. Its translation is CASSLRTGGTEAFF.

The rearrangement joins TRBV5-1 to TRBJ1-2, with a weak D call TRBD1 (6 bases). The CDR3 runs to 16 residues. Per germline, CDR1 SGHRS and CDR2 YFSETQ. Between the trimmed V and J ends, which lost 0 bases and 0 bases, there was a span of 12 bases. The CDR3 protein is CASSLVQGQTNYGYTF. CDR3 nucleotide sequence: TGCGCCAGCAGCTTGGTCCAGGGACAAACTAACTATGGCTACACCTTC.

This sequence joins TRBV4-1 and TRBJ1-3; D possibly corresponds to TRBD1 (5 bases). The CDR3 sequence is 16 residues long. Germline-derived CDR1 and CDR2 are MGHRA and YSYEKL. V shed 2 bases and J shed 0 bases, with 11 bases lying between them. DNA for the CDR3: TGCGCCAGCAGCCAACCCCGGGACGGCTCTGGAAACACCATATATTTT. The encoded protein is CASSQPRDGSGNTIYF.

About this clone: A junction boundary mismatches the germline segment, possibly from a read error. The rearrangement uses TRBV5-8 and TRBJ1-2; unclear D gene. CDR1 SGHTS and CDR2 YDEGEE come from the germline V gene. The CDR3 sequence is 12 residues long. This CDR3 is CTSSGYNYGYTF. For the CDR3, the DNA is TGTACCAGCAGCGGGTATAACTATGGCTACACCTTC.